These 32 T cell receptor beta chains share one sample of origin, sequenced in a study of T-cell memory formation after mild COVID-19. From the 5' RACE reads, TCRdb called clonotypes with MiXCR, one entry per CDR3 protein. Seen here are over 350,000 distinct CDR3 sequences, approximately 15% observed once, and the top ten hold about 22%. Material: PBMCs or a T cell subset sorted from them (not recorded which). All receptors derive from a man in his late teens or twenties who had mild COVID-19 (a few samples of this study predate the infection). Cell type and time point are not known.

This clonotype was seen a handful of times. The chain joins TRBV6-1 to TRBJ2-7; D gene ambiguous. The CDR3 sequence is 14 residues long. Germline V gives CDR1 MNHNS, CDR2 SASEGT. Trimming removed 3 bases at V and 9 bases at J, with 18 bases between. The CDR3 region is CASSELRRPIGQYV. DNA of the CDR3: TGTGCCAGCAGTGAGTTGCGCAGGCCGATTGGGCAGTACGTC.

The genes are TRBV7-6 and TRBJ2-5; no reliable D call. Trimming took off 1 base at V and 1 base at J, with 7 bases between the two ends. The CDR3 is 14 amino acids. Germline CDR1 is SGHVS and CDR2 is FNYEAQ. This CDR3 reads CASSLGSIQETQYF. The CDR3 DNA reads as TGTGCCAGCAGCTTAGGCAGTATCCAAGAGACCCAGTACTTC. Based on the CDR3 plus reference TRBV7-6 and TRBJ2-5, the full variable domain is GAGVSQSPRYKVTKRGQDVALRCDPISGHVSLYWYRQALGQGPEFLTYFNYEAQQDKSGLPNDRFSAERPEGSISTLTIQRTEQRDSAMYRCASSLGSIQETQYFGPGTRLLVL.

The chain recombines TRBV20-1 with TRBJ1-1; tentatively, D is TRBD1 (5 bases). Trimming pared 3 bases from V and 5 bases from J, leaving 16 bases between. This CDR3 comprises 14 residues. Per germline, CDR1 DFQATT and CDR2 SNEGSKA (reference sequence). DNA for the CDR3: TGCAGTGCTAGCGTGTCCAGGGAAGAAACTGAAGCTTTCTTT. Protein sequence: CSASVSREETEAFF.

The V and J genes are TRBV6-5 and TRBJ2-6, with TRBD1 identical over 10 bases. This CDR3 has 16 amino acids. The V and J ends lost 8 bases and 0 bases, in that order; junction bases with no gene match: 4. In germline, CDR1 is MNHEY, CDR2 SVGAGI. The DNA for the CDR3 is TGTGCCAGCCGGGACAGGGGCTTCTCTGGGGCCAACGTCCTGACTTTC. As protein: CASRDRGFSGANVLTF.

The chain employs TRBV7-9 and TRBJ2-5, with D perhaps TRBD1 (6 bases). This CDR3 contains 14 residues. The germline gives CDR1 SEHNR, CDR2 FQNEAQ (reference sequence). Trimming left V 1 base short and J 1 base short, with 7 bases between. CDR3: CASSLEGVQETQYF. The DNA of the CDR3 is TGTGCCAGCAGCTTAGAGGGGGTCCAAGAGACCCAGTACTTC.

This clonotype has more than one count but fewer than ten. The rearrangement uses TRBV5-5 and TRBJ1-6, with 8 bases matching TRBD1. V lost 0 bases, J lost 7 bases, and 6 bases stayed unmatched. Germline-derived CDR1 and CDR2 are SGHKS and YYEKEE (reference sequence). The CDR3 is made up of 16 amino acids. CDR3 sequence: CASSLGRQGLNSPLHF. CDR3 nucleotide sequence: TGTGCCAGCAGCTTGGGCCGACAGGGGTTGAATTCACCCCTCCACTTT.

This clonotype was seen only a few times. The chain joins TRBV7-8 to TRBJ2-5; TRBD2 matches 12 bases. Looked up from germline, CDR1 is SGHVS and CDR2 is FQNEAQ. With 5 bases clipped from V and 2 bases from J, the junction kept 6 bases outside the gene matches. The CDR3 spans 16 residues. The DNA of the CDR3 is TGTGCCAGCAGCCGCACTAGCGGGGGGATACAAGAGACCCAGTACTTC. Encoded protein: CASSRTSGGIQETQYF. The variable domain in full, completed from reference TRBV7-8 and TRBJ2-5, reads GAGVSQSPRYKVAKRGQDVALRCDPISGHVSLFWYQQALGQGPEFLTYFQNEAQLDKSGLPSDRFFAERPEGSVSTLKIQRTQQEDSAVYLCASSRTSGGIQETQYFGPGTRLLVL.

This clonotype was picked up a small number of times. The chain carries TRBV4-2 and TRBJ2-4; maybe TRBD1 (7 bases). CDR1 and CDR2 from the germline V gene are LGHNA and YNFKEQ. Trimming took off 3 bases at V and 5 bases at J, with 11 bases between the two ends. The CDR3 extends over 14 amino acids. The CDR3 nucleotides are TGTGCCAGCAGCCAGACAGGGAGGCAAAACATTCAGTACTTC. Translating it yields CASSQTGRQNIQYF.

This clonotype has just one count. The V and J genes are TRBV6-2 or TRBV6-3 and TRBJ2-6, with 7 positions matching TRBD1. CDR1 is MNHEY, CDR2 SVGEGT, per germline. The length of the CDR3 is 19 residues. J gave up 4 bases and V 5 bases, and 17 bases lay outside the gene matches. The CDR3 sequence is CASSPRSGTVRAGANVLTF. CDR3 coding DNA: TGTGCCAGCAGTCCTCGATCCGGGACAGTTCGAGCGGGGGCCAACGTCCTGACTTTC.

This clonotype was found many times. The rearrangement links TRBV10-2 to TRBJ2-2; the D gene is possibly TRBD1 (5 bases). CDR1 and CDR2 from the germline V gene are WSHSY and SAAADI. This CDR3 is built from 13 residues. V was clipped by 6 bases and J by 3 bases, with 8 bases between them. CDR3 in DNA: TGCGCCAGCAGAAAGACAGACACCGGGGAGCTGTTTTTT. This codes for CASRKTDTGELFF.

The rearrangement joins TRBV7-9 to TRBJ2-2; 7 bases line up with TRBD1. V lost 4 bases to trimming and J lost 3 bases; unmatched junction nucleotides: 8. Germline-derived CDR1 and CDR2 are SEHNR and FQNEAQ (reference sequence). This CDR3 comprises 16 residues. The CDR3 reads CASSSPDREDTGELFF. The CDR3 DNA follows: TGTGCCAGCAGCTCGCCCGACAGGGAAGACACCGGGGAGCTGTTTTTT. Full variable domain (missing parts from reference TRBV7-9 and TRBJ2-2): DTGVSQNPRHKITKRGQNVTFRCDPISEHNRLYWYRQTLGQGPEFLTYFQNEAQLEKSRLLSDRFSAERPKGSFSTLEIQRTEQGDSAMYLCASSSPDREDTGELFFGEGSRLTVL.

The chain couples TRBV4-1 to TRBJ2-3; a weak D match, TRBD1 (6 bases). The CDR3 contains 13 residues. V gave up 8 bases and J gave up 2 bases, with 11 bases separating them. Germline V gene lookup returns CDR1 MGHRA and CDR2 YSYEKL. In nucleotides, the CDR3 is TGCGCCAGCGGAGAGGGGGTCACAGATACGCAGTATTTT. It is translated as CASGEGVTDTQYF.

This clonotype has at least ten counts. This rearrangement joins TRBV21-1 to TRBJ1-2; TRBD1, the table's D call, was not compared with the DNA. TRBV21-1 is a recognized pseudogene. The CDR3 runs to 16 residues. CDR3 protein: CASSKEGGTTLYGYTF. CDR3 nucleotide sequence: TGTGCCAGCAGCAAAGAGGGGGGGACCACACTCTATGGCTACACCTTC.

The chain employs TRBV20-1 and TRBJ2-2, with 9 bases identical to TRBD1. Trimming at V came to 0 bases and at J to 3 bases, leaving 8 bases not matched to a gene. Germline V gene lookup returns CDR1 DFQATT and CDR2 SNEGSKA (reference sequence). There are 17 residues in the CDR3. In DNA form, the CDR3 reads TGCAGTGCTAGAGATTCGGGCGGGACAGGGCACACCGGGGAGCTGTTTTTT. It specifies CSARDSGGTGHTGELFF.

This clonotype has more than one count but fewer than ten. The chain is built from TRBV6-5 and TRBJ2-5; 7 nucleotides agree with TRBD1. The CDR3 totals 13 residues. CDR1 is MNHEY and CDR2 is SVGAGI in the germline V gene. Trimming took 2 bases from V and 3 from J; bases not matched to a gene: 0. CDR3 residues: CASSYDREETQYF. The CDR3 DNA reads TGTGCCAGCAGTTACGACAGGGAAGAGACCCAGTACTTC.

J is TRBJ2-2 and V is TRBV4-1; weak D call: TRBD2 (6 bases). CDR1 MGHRA and CDR2 YSYEKL come from the germline V gene. The CDR3 is 15 amino acids. Trimming shortened V by 2 bases and J by 1 base, and 8 bases separated the two germline ends. CDR3 protein: CASSQRSGNTGELFF. CDR3 in DNA: TGCGCCAGCAGCCAACGTAGCGGGAACACCGGGGAGCTGTTTTTT.

This clonotype showed up just once. V usage is TRBV7-6 and J usage is TRBJ2-7, with 9 bases matching TRBD2. The length of the CDR3 is 18 residues. The junction had 18 bases not matched to a gene; V was cut back by 6 bases and J by 3 bases. Germline values: CDR1 SGHVS, CDR2 FNYEAQ. In DNA form, the CDR3 reads TGTGCCAGCAGTCGCGGGGCTAGCGGGAACTCAGGGAACTACGAGCAGTACTTC. Its translation is CASSRGASGNSGNYEQYF.

A few counts support this clonotype. The chain joins TRBV7-2 to TRBJ2-6, with 10 nucleotides matching TRBD1. The germline CDR1 and CDR2 sequences are SGHTA and FQGNSA. After removal of 6 bases from V and 4 bases from J, the junction contained 9 bases not matched to a gene. This CDR3 has 17 residues. The CDR3 loop reads CASRGQGFSSGANVLTF. CDR3 coding DNA: TGTGCCAGCAGGGGACAGGGGTTTTCCTCCGGGGCCAACGTCCTGACTTTC.

The rearrangement joins TRBV5-1 to TRBJ2-7; maybe TRBD1 (6 bases). The length of the CDR3 is 16 residues. Trimming stripped 3 bases from V and 0 bases from J, with 16 bases between. The germline V gene encodes CDR1 SGHRS and CDR2 YFSETQ. CDR3 sequence: CASSSGPRDISYEQYF. The CDR3 nucleotides read TGCGCCAGCAGCTCGGGCCCCCGGGACATCTCCTACGAGCAGTACTTC.

This rearrangement joins TRBV7-9 to TRBJ2-1; unclear D gene. Looked up from germline, CDR1 is SEHNR and CDR2 is FQNEAQ (reference sequence). Trimming pared 5 bases from V and 4 bases from J, leaving 12 bases between. The CDR3 sequence is 14 residues long. CDR3: CASSLPRTYNEQFF. The CDR3 DNA is TGTGCCAGCAGCCTCCCTAGAACGTACAATGAGCAGTTCTTC. The full variable domain, with the rest looked up from reference TRBV7-9 and TRBJ2-1, is DTGVSQNPRHKITKRGQNVTFRCDPISEHNRLYWYRQTLGQGPEFLTYFQNEAQLEKSRLLSDRFSAERPKGSFSTLEIQRTEQGDSAMYLCASSLPRTYNEQFFGPGTRLTVL.

This clonotype appeared a few times. DNA of the CDR3: TGCAGTGCTAGGGTTCCGGGGACCCAAGAGACCCAGTACTTC. This encodes CSARVPGTQETQYF. The chain links TRBV20-1 to TRBJ2-5; D possibly matches TRBD1 or TRBD2 (5 bases each). Trimming cost V 3 bases and J 1 base, with 12 bases left between them. The CDR3 has 14 amino acids. Germline loops: CDR1 DFQATT, CDR2 SNEGSKA (reference sequence).

The V gene is TRBV2, the J gene TRBJ1-2; D uncertain. CDR3 length equals 14 residues. V lost 4 bases and J 0 bases, leaving 9 bases between the germline ends. In germline, CDR1 is SNHLY, CDR2 FYNNEI. The CDR3 region has the DNA TGTGCCAGCAGTGCGACGGTCGCTAACTATGGCTACACCTTC. Protein product: CASSATVANYGYTF.

V is TRBV10-3 and J is TRBJ2-7; possible D gene TRBD1, 6 bases. CDR1 is ENHRY and CDR2 is SYGVKD in the germline V gene. Trimming removed 0 bases at V and 5 bases at J, with 14 bases between. This CDR3 comprises 15 residues. The CDR3 is CAISESDQGNDEQYF. DNA of the CDR3: TGTGCCATCAGTGAGTCAGACCAGGGGAACGACGAGCAGTACTTC.

This chain links TRBV5-1 with TRBJ2-1; D is unresolved. Germline-derived CDR1 and CDR2 are SGHRS and YFSETQ. The V and J ends lost 6 bases and 10 bases respectively, with 20 bases between them. The CDR3 covers 14 residues. CDR3 sequence: CASTDGSATHEQFF. The CDR3 DNA reads as TGCGCCAGCACAGATGGGTCCGCCACCCACGAGCAGTTCTTC.

The chain uses TRBV2 and TRBJ2-4; no clear D. The CDR3 has 13 amino acids. Between the trimmed V and J ends, which lost 7 bases and 2 bases, there was a span of 9 bases. From germline, CDR1 is SNHLY and CDR2 FYNNEI. The CDR3, as DNA: TGTGCCAGCAATCCTTCAACCAAAAACATTCAGTACTTC. Its protein is CASNPSTKNIQYF.

This clonotype has more than one count but fewer than ten. The V gene is TRBV4-3, the J gene TRBJ1-1, with D possibly matching TRBD1 (6 bases). The CDR3 loop spans 16 amino acids. The germline gives CDR1 LGHNA, CDR2 YSLEER. V dropped 1 base and J dropped 11 bases, with 23 bases sitting between them. CDR3 coding DNA: TGCGCCAGCAGCCAAGTAGGGGGTCCTCACCTCGGGAGGGCTTTCTTT. Residues: CASSQVGGPHLGRAFF.

This clonotype was seen more than once but under ten times. The J gene is TRBJ1-3, the V gene TRBV6-5; tentatively, D is TRBD1 (6 bases). Germline V gene lookup returns CDR1 MNHEY and CDR2 SVGAGI. The CDR3 length is 18 residues. V gave up 6 bases and J gave up 0 bases, with 21 bases separating them. CDR3 sequence (DNA): TGTGCCAGCAGCACGATTAAAGGGGGTAAAGGCTCTGGAAACACCATATATTTT. It is translated as CASSTIKGGKGSGNTIYF.

A few counts support this clonotype. This sequence joins TRBV4-3 and TRBJ1-1; D unclear. Germline CDR1 is LGHNA and CDR2 is YSLEER. This CDR3 contains 16 residues. With 0 bases removed from V and 4 bases from J, the gap between germline ends came to 15 bases. CDR3 in amino acids: CASSQDPLGPGTEAFF. Written as DNA, the CDR3 is TGCGCCAGCAGCCAAGATCCTCTGGGCCCTGGCACTGAAGCTTTCTTT.

This clonotype turned up a few times. V and J are TRBV7-9 and TRBJ1-2; D unclear. The V gene lost 3 bases and the J gene lost 2 bases, with 10 bases spanning the gap. Germline loops: CDR1 SEHNR, CDR2 FQNEAQ (reference sequence). The CDR3 has 14 amino acids. In DNA form, the CDR3 reads TGTGCCAGCAGCTTGGCCCAGGCAAACTATGGCTACACCTTC. This sequence encodes CASSLAQANYGYTF.

This clonotype was seen more than once but under ten times. The CDR3 here is CASSQDLTFF. CDR3 in DNA: TGTGCCAGCAGCCAAGATTTGACTTTCTTT. The genes are TRBV3-1 and TRBJ1-1; the D is unclear. The CDR3 loop spans 10 amino acids. Germline values: CDR1 LGHDT, CDR2 YNNKEL (reference sequence). Trimming removed 0 bases from V and 12 bases from J, with 5 bases in between.

This clonotype was observed a few times. The chain joins TRBV4-1 to TRBJ2-3, with 10 nucleotides matching TRBD2. Per the germline V gene, CDR1 is MGHRA and CDR2 is YSYEKL. With 3 bases clipped from V and 0 bases from J, the junction kept 3 bases outside the gene matches. The CDR3 is made up of 16 amino acids. The CDR3 nucleotides read TGCGCCAGCAGCCACCTGGGACTAGCGAGCACAGATACGCAGTATTTT. Translating gives CASSHLGLASTDTQYF.

The J gene is TRBJ1-1, the V gene TRBV4-3; TRBD1 is a possible D gene (5 bases). CDR1 is LGHNA and CDR2 is YSLEER in the germline V gene. V lost 0 bases, J lost 0 bases, and 14 bases lay in between. The CDR3 is 17 residues long. Here the CDR3 DNA reads TGCGCCAGCAGCCAAGATCGAATAGGGACCTTGAACACTGAAGCTTTCTTT. Translating gives CASSQDRIGTLNTEAFF.